The sequence of this T cell receptor beta chain was determined in a study of cytomegalovirus exposure and HLA in healthy donors (TCRdb year 2017). Study-level background: An earlier analysis of 587 of the donors reported about 280 Gb of sequence data and 117 million unique TCR beta sequences obtained from around 170 million T cells. A later genetic analysis took genome-wide SNP genotypes for about 65% of the roughly 670 donors and used that subset as a discovery cohort. Around 300 gigabases of sequencing data and approximately 84 million unique TCR sequences were included in an early release covering around 650 HLA-typed donors. The study was designed to test whether signatures of past pathogen exposure could be identified by cataloging public T cell receptors. Among roughly 370 genotyped donors of the cohort, an average of roughly 240,000 unique TCR beta nucleotide sequences were sequenced per donor, roughly 20% of them non-productive. A later analysis re-analyzed previously published TCR beta repertoires from 500 to 700 donors and added high-resolution HLA genotyping to study TCR occurrence patterns. Several DR-DQ haplotypes were handled as single units for association and clustering, since linkage in the cohort was strong. Every discovery cohort repertoire had been produced on one sequencing platform. The study profiled the T cell repertoires of hundreds of subjects by immunosequencing and related them to cytomegalovirus serostatus. Typing coverage differed by locus: A, B, C, DRB1 and DQB1 were typed in roughly 620-630 donors, DQA1 in 500 to 550, DPA1 in nearly 610, and DPB1 in approximately 450. Besides the first cohort of roughly 700 subjects, a separate validation cohort made up of over a hundred different subjects was used. To predict cytomegalovirus infection status, the study combined high-throughput TCR immunosequencing, statistical association of individual TCRs with disease status, and machine learning. An earlier analysis of 587 of the donors used high-throughput TCR beta sequencing to judge whether each TCR beta V gene segment behaved as functional or pseudogenic. Donor age, sex, ethnicity and CMV serostatus were compiled together with the repertoire data. Of the 398 genotyped donors, 65% to 90% fell in the genetic ancestry cluster associated with self-reported Caucasian donors. HLA typing covered class I and class II loci at four-digit resolution. Rather than using new phenotypic data, the later analysis identified candidate immune exposures from TCR beta sequences and from how often those sequences occurred across donors. Findings and caveats that apply to the study as a whole: A later genetic analysis associated a missense DCLRE1C variant with V-gene and J-gene trimming of TCR beta chains, and an independent cohort replicated the association. Strong co-occurrence of HLA alleles, especially DR and DQ, made assigning TCR associations to individual alleles difficult. The sequencing pipeline was judged likely to have produced a cluster of highly shared sequence variants as a technical artifact. Linkage disequilibrium might explain the correlated functional status among segregating V segments, but an unknown experimental factor could not be ruled out. In an earlier analysis of more than 450 of the donors, most TCR beta V segments were observed in productive rearrangements about 87% or about 30% of the time, broadly matching IMGT annotations. A further reported finding was that TCR beta sequences accurately predicted the HLA-A and HLA-B alleles for most subjects in the first cohort. Because HLA typing was unavailable for some donors at each locus, only the typed subset was used in association tests. According to a later analysis, parvovirus B19, influenza, CMV and Epstein-Barr virus appeared linked to several top co-occurrence clusters. Because counts were too low, approximately 15 rarely observed V segments, including chromosome 9 orphons, were excluded from the earlier analysis of 587 of the donors. Presence/absence analyses assumed roughly uniform sequencing depth across donors, an assumption that may not hold. Some IMGT-functional V segments, including TRBV6-2 and TRBV6-3, could not be distinguished by the 87-base-pair reads and were therefore excluded. According to a later analysis, TCR association rates differed among HLA loci, with DRB1 alleles showing the most associated TCRs and HLA-C alleles showing the fewest. A later genetic analysis reported fewer N-insertions in productive TCRs among donors in an Asian-associated ancestry cluster than the roughly 700-donor mean. The study gave a list of under 200 TCR beta chains associated with cytomegalovirus. In both the original and validation cohorts, the classifier was reported to diagnose cytomegalovirus status with high specificity and sensitivity. Only TCR beta chains were sequenced in this cohort, and the absence of alpha or paired-chain data limited detectable features. The authors suggested that the approach could potentially be generalized to other disease states and immunological phenotypes. A few of the identified cytomegalovirus-associated TCR beta chains were confirmed in vitro to be specific for cytomegalovirus antigens. While some public TCRs were present in many individuals, most TCR sequences turned up only very rarely across donors. A later analysis found that most CMV-associated TCR beta chains appeared HLA-restricted, with HLA associations seemingly driven largely by CMV exposure. A later analysis associated 17,000 or so TCR beta sequences with specific HLA alleles at a false discovery rate of 0.05. Immune exposure information for the cohort was limited to CMV serostatus. A later analysis found that HLA-associated TCR beta chains were more clonally expanded and had lower generation probabilities than equally common non-associated chains.

Library preparation employed the immunoSEQ multiplex PCR assay. For the multiplex PCR, a mixture combining 60 forward primers for TCR Vbeta segments and 13 reverse primers for TCR Jbeta segments was used. The CDR3 region of rearranged TCR beta genes was amplified from genomic DNA with a multiplex PCR assay. The Illumina HiSeq System was used to sequence the amplified TCR beta libraries as 87-base-pair reads. The study's own analysis went as follows. A later analysis tallied around 87 million unique TCR beta chains across the 700 or so repertoires, and some 10 million of those chains were shared by two or more donors. A nearest-neighbor algorithm error-corrected the raw reads and collapsed the reads into unique sequences, merging closely related sequences to remove PCR and sequencing errors. CDR3 sequences were aligned to IMGT reference sequences to assign V, D and J gene segments. Each retained sequence needed at least a six-nucleotide match to both a V gene segment and a J gene segment. Rearrangements were classified as productive when the CDR3 lacked stop codons and remained in frame with V and J, and all other rearrangements were classified as non-productive. CDR3 was defined according to IMGT convention as the region running from the second conserved V-encoded cysteine to the conserved J-encoded phenylalanine. Sequences without an unambiguous match to a single V gene segment were excluded from the earlier analysis of almost 600 of the donors. In an earlier analysis of 500 to 750 of the donors, V segments were called functional above 56.7% productive rearrangements and were called segregating when the between-donor standard deviation exceeded 5%. A statistical classification framework was developed to diagnose cytomegalovirus status using the catalog of TCR beta chain sequences. V and J gene assignment, in a later analysis, came from comparing TCR nucleotide sequences with IMGT/GENE-DB human TR gene sequences. Using the TCRdist pipeline, a later analysis assigned CDR3 sequences along with most-parsimonious VDJ recombination scenarios. A later analysis defined each TCR beta chain by its CDR3 amino acid sequence plus V-gene family, and excluded reads lacking a unique V-gene family. A later analysis removed over 500 highly shared, low-generation-probability nucleotide sequences to deal with suspected cross-contamination and a sequencing artifact. A later analysis calculated a clonal expansion index for each public chain from normalized within-repertoire ranks of inferred template counts. Generation probabilities in a later analysis came from a VDJ recombination model fitted to out-of-frame rearrangements, and those results were checked against IGoR. In a later analysis, TCR-TCR, TCR-HLA and TCR-CMV co-occurrence was scored with hypergeometric tests, and a repertoire-size bias correction was applied to TCR pairs. False discovery rates were estimated in a later analysis by permuting HLA or CMV assignments 20 times. In a later analysis, co-occurring TCRs were grouped using DBSCAN, and TCRdist sequence similarity was added for clustering within HLA-allele-positive subsets. Co-occurrence clustering excluded repertoires with fewer than 30,000 or more than 120,000 public chains, plus five with anomalous nucleotide sharing. Drawn from immuneACCESS, this table holds only the in-frame rearrangements with V and J called that TCRdb kept. Clones are partly lost; checked studies trace under half to an unresolved V gene and leave the rest unexplained. V and J calls and clone size are as listed in that table; D and trimming were resolved from the DNA. Present in this sample are about 140,000 clones, under 75% of which were seen just once. The ten biggest clones cover around 2.5% of the sample.

V drops 0 bases and J drops 6 bases, leaving 11 bases in between. The CDR3 sequence holds 14 residues, the cysteine and phenylalanine included. Left in the record is the CDR3 DNA by itself, 42 bases read in frame from the first base. The germline V gene yields LGHNA for CDR1 and YSLEER for CDR2. This clone was observed a few times. What this receptor recognizes is not known. Base qualities are not recorded, but no much larger clone differs from it by a single base. The cohort was made up of roughly 670 healthy bone marrow donors. All cohort members were sampled while nominally healthy, although unrecorded immune exposures were likely present. The donor tested CMV seronegative and was one of the 352 seronegative cohort members. Each donor provided a peripheral blood sample, and peripheral blood mononuclear cells were used for TCR beta sequencing. The Qiagen DNeasy Blood Extraction Kit was used to extract genomic DNA from the blood cell samples.

This receptor was identified in a woman aged 40 to 50 in good health and CMV-seronegative. The sample consisted of PBMCs. The V and J segments used are TRBV4-3 and TRBJ1-2; the D region possibly corresponds to TRBD1 (5 bases align). CDR3 loop: CASSQDRGYDGYTF. The nucleotide sequence reads as follows: TGCGCCAGCAGCCAAGATCGGGGGTACGATGGCTACACCTTC.